The source of this T cell receptor (beta chain) is a study of T-cell reconstitution after alpha-beta-depleted transplantation in children. Findings of the study overall: One year post-transplant, T-cell counts and diversity were largely derived from T cells produced anew. Surviving recipient T cells and thymic progenitors accounted for the high day-60 TCRbeta diversity observed in some patients. Reportedly, alpha-beta T cells present about two months post-transplant originated from several hundred expanded clones of graft origin.

In this sample, this clonotype turned up many times. The antigen is unknown. The length of the CDR3 is 12 residues. V lost 6 bases and J lost 5, with 11 bases in between. It was with unique molecular identifiers that the TCRbeta library was prepared. TCRdb used MiXCR to reprocess the PCR reads, holding one entry per CDR3 protein. Among around 250,000 distinct CDR3 sequences, roughly 7.7% were seen once, and the ten largest hold almost 6.5%. The chain joins TRBV12-3 or TRBV12-4 to TRBJ2-7, with unresolved D. The sequencing used PBMCs, mostly from graft donor cells, collected 180 days after TCRalphabeta/CD19-depleted stem cell transplant. The sequence came from a male patient between 5 and 17 years old who had a stem cell transplant for acute lymphoblastic leukemia, so the T cells may come from the graft donor. The CDR3 coding sequence is TGTGCCAGCAGCCCCTCGAGACACGAGCAGTACTTC. As protein: CASSPSRHEQYF.